This record concerns one TCR beta chain sequence. The antigen is undetermined. The data stem from a study of T cells in Graves' hyperthyroidism and ophthalmopathy. Study-wide findings and caveats: A model of 13 V-J pairs discriminated ophthalmopathy from stable hyperthyroidism. Ophthalmopathy, which appeared later, was predicted by the model a median about 6.8 months before onset. Within blood appeared most thyroid clonotypes that had expanded above 0.001.

Graves' hyperthyroidism without ophthalmopathy progression within 18 months was termed stable. TCR beta CDR3 regions were amplified from RNA transcripts. Carried out on the TCR CDR3, a first-round RT-PCR used the HTBI primer set. TCRdb re-analysed the multiplex PCR reads in MiXCR, keeping a single row per CDR3 protein. Here the sample spans approximately 98,000 distinct CDR3 sequences, around 42% being singletons. CDR3 length equals 12 residues. Trimming removed 2 bases at V and 7 bases at J, with 6 bases between. Germline V gives CDR1 SGHTA, CDR2 FQGTGA. The J gene is TRBJ1-3, the V gene TRBV7-3; possible D gene TRBD1, 6 bases. This clonotype originated in a woman aged 30 to 39 with Graves' hyperthyroidism. The sample was peripheral blood or thyroid tissue (not recorded which). This chain's CDR3 is CASSLQGNTIYF. DNA of the CDR3: TGTGCCAGCAGCTTACAGGGGAACACCATATATTTT.